There are a few counts of the clone carrying this TCR beta chain. As yet, its antigen is unknown. One entry per CDR3 protein, called by TCRdb with MiXCR from the reads. Among some 440,000 distinct CDR3 sequences listed, 31% were seen once. The data originate from a study of T cell repertoires in cytomegalovirus infection. Study details: Carrying CMV and the relevant HLA type showed in public TCR beta signatures.

Overall study results and limits: Clonotype analysis showed dominance of the ex vivo response by HLA-C-restricted CMV-specific TCR beta clonotypes.

From germline, CDR1 is LNHNV and CDR2 YYDKDF (reference sequence). The CDR3 consists of 16 residues. Trimming removed 0 bases from V and 1 base from J, with 11 bases in between. Source material: PBMCs. This chain uses TRBV15 with TRBJ2-3; TRBD2 might be the D (6 bases). The source is a human donor in good health (CMV status not recorded). Some clones in this sample may be carry-over from other donors' samples. The CDR3 region is CATSRENGEGTDTQYF. The CDR3 DNA reads as TGTGCCACCAGCAGAGAGAACGGGGAGGGCACAGATACGCAGTATTTT.